This T cell receptor beta chain derives from a study of blood T cell repertoires in COVID-19. The table came from immunoSEQ multiplex PCR; TCRdb's copy has only in-frame clones and leaves some out. The sample lists 200,000 to 250,000 clones; approximately 86% were seen once. V lost 8 bases to trimming and J lost 4 bases, with 13 bases between them. The CDR3 runs to 13 residues. The chain is built from TRBV12-3 or TRBV12-4 and TRBJ2-3; no firm D call. The source of this sequence is a woman in her sixties or seventies with active or convalescent COVID-19. The sample consisted of peripheral blood. The DNA for the CDR3 is TGTGCCAGCCAGGTCCCGCCGGCAGATACGCAGTATTTT. This sequence encodes CASQVPPADTQYF.